The clone carrying this T cell receptor (beta chain) was detected a few times. Antigen specificity is unknown. Germline-derived CDR1 and CDR2 are SGHTA and FQGNSA. The germline V and J ends were trimmed by 5 bases and 8 bases, with 12 bases remaining between them. This CDR3 spans 12 amino acids. This sample stems from a study of cytomegalovirus exposure and HLA in healthy donors. Broader study findings: Confirmation in vitro established that three CMV-associated chains were specific for CMV antigens.

Produced via immunoSEQ multiplex PCR; TCRdb's table is partial and in-frame only. The repertoire includes more than 250,000 clones, 90% of them detected once, and around 3.1% sits in the top ten. This receptor was taken from a woman in her twenties or thirties in good health and CMV-seronegative. This sequence joins TRBV7-2 and TRBJ1-2; D may be TRBD1 (6 bases). Sequences were obtained from PBMCs. The CDR3 nucleotides are TGTGCCAGCAGCACCCCTGGACAGGGCTACACCTTC. This sequence encodes CASSTPGQGYTF.